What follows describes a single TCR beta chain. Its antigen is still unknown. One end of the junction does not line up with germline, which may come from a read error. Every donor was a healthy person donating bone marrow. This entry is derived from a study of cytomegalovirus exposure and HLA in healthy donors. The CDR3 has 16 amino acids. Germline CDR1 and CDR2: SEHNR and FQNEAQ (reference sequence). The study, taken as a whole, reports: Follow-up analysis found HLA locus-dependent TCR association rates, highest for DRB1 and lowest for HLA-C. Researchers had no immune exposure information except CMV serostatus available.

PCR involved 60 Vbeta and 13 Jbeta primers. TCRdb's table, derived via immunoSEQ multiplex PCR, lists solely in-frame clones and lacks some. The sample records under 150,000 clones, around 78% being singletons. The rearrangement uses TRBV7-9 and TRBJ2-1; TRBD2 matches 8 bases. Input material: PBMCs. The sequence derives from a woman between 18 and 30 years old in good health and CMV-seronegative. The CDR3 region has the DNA TGTTCCAGCAGCCGCCTTCCGGGACTAGGTCACAATGAGCAGTTCTTC. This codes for CSSSRLPGLGHNEQFF.